This T cell receptor (beta chain) was recovered during a study of blood T cell repertoires in COVID-19. Profiled with immunoSEQ multiplex PCR; TCRdb holds only in-frame clones, not every one. The sample comprises 30,000 to 35,000 clones, 85% to 90% of which are singletons, and about 26% rests with the top ten. V shed 3 bases and J shed 4 bases, with 7 bases lying between them. This CDR3 is built from 13 residues. Germline V CDR1 and CDR2: SNHLY, FYNNEI. The origin of this receptor is a man at least 80 years old with acute or convalescent COVID-19. The sequenced material came from peripheral blood. The chain has TRBV2 and TRBJ2-1; no reliable D call. The CDR3 DNA reads as TGTGCCAGCAGTGAGAATAGATACAATGAGCAGTTCTTC. Protein product: CASSENRYNEQFF.